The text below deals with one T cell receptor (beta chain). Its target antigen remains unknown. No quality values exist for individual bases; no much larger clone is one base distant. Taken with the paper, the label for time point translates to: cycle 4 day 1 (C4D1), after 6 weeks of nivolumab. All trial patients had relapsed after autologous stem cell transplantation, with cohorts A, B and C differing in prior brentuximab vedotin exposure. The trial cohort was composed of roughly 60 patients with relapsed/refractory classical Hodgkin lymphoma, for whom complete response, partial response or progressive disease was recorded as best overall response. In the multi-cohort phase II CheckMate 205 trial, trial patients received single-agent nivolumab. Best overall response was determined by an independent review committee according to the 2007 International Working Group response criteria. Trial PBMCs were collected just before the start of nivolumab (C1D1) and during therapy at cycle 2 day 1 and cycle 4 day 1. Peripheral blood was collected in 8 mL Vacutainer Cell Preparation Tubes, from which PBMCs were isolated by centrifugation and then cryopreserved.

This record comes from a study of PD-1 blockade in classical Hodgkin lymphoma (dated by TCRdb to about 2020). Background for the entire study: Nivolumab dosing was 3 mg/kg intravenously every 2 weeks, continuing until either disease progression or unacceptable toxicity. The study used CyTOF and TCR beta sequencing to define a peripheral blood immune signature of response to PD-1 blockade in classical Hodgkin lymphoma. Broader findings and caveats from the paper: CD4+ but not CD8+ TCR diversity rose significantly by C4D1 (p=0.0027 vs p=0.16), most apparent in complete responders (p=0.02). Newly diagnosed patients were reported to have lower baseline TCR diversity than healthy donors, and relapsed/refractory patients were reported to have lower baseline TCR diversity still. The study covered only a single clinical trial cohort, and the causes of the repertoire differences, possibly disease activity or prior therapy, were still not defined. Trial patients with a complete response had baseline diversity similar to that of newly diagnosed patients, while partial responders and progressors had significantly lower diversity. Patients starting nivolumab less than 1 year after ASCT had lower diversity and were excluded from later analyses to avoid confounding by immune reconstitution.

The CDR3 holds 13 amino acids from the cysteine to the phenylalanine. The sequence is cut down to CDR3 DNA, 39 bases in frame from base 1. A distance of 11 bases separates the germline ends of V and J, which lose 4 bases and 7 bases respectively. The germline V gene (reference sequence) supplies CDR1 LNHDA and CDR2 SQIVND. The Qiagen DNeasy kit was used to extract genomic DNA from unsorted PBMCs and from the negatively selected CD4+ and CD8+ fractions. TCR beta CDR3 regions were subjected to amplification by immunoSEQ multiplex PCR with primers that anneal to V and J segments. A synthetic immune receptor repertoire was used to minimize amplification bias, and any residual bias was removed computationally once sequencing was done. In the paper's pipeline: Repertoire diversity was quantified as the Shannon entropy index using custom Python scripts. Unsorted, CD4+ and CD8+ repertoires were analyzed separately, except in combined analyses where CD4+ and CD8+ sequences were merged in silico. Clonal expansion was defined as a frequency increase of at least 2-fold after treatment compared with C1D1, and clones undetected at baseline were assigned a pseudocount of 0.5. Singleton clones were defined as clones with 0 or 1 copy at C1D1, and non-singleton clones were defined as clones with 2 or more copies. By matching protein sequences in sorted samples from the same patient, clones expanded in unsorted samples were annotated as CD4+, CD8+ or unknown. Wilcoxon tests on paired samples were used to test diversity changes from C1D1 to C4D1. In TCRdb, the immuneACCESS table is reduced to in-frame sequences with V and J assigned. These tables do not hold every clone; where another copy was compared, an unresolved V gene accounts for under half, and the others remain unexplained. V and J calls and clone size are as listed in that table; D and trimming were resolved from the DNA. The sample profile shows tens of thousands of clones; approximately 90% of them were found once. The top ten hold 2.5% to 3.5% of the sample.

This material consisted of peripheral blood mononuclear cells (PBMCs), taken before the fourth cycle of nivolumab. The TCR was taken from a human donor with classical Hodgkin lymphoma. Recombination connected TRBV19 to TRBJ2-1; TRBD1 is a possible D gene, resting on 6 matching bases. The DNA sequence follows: TGTGCCAGTAGTAGAGGGGGAAGGAATGAGCAGTTCTTC. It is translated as CASSRGGRNEQFF.